This record looks at one T cell receptor (beta chain) sequence and its context. What it binds is not known. This could be a read error, since a much larger clone is one nucleotide away. This sample was included in a study of T cell repertoires in aging, cancer and after chemotherapy. Study overall: Patients with chronic lymphocytic leukemia were sampled before and after fludarabine- or bendamustine-based chemotherapy. Findings of the study overall: In cancer patients, declining TCR diversity with age involved lost richness and lost evenness.

Losses at the gene ends were 6 bases for V and 0 bases for J; bases not matched to a gene: 18. Germline V gene lookup returns CDR1 MNHEY and CDR2 SVGAGI. The CDR3 is 19 residues long. A mixed TRB-A/B primer pool amplified rearranged TRB by multiplex touch-down PCR. From the multiplex PCR reads, TCRdb called clonotypes with MiXCR, one entry per CDR3 protein. Here the sample spans several thousand distinct CDR3 sequences, around 30% being singletons. The template was genomic DNA from peripheral blood, not RNA. The chain couples TRBV6-5 to TRBJ2-3; 7 bases map to TRBD2. The sequence was collected from a human donor with a blood cancer. The sequencing sample was made of blood. The CDR3 DNA reads as TGTGCCAGCAGCTCAACTTGGACTAGAGGATCCTCGAGCACAGATACGCAGTATTTT. Amino acid sequence: CASSSTWTRGSSSTDTQYF.